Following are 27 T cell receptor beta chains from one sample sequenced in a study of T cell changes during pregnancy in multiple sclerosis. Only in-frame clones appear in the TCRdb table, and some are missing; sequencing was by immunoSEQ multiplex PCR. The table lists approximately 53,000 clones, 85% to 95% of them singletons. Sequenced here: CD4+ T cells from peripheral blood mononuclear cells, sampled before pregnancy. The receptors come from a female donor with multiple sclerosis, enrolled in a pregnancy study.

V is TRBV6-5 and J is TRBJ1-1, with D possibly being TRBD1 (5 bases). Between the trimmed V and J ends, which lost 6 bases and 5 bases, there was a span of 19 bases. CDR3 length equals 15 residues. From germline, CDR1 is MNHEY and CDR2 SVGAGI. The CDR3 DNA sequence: TGTGCCAGCAGACCCCCGCAGGGCTCTTGGACTGAAGCTTTCTTT. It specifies CASRPPQGSWTEAFF.

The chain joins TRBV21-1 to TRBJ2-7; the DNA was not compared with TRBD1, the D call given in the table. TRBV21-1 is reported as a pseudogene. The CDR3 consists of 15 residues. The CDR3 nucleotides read TGTGCCAGCAGCCTGCCGGGACAGGGGACCTACGAGCAGTACTTC. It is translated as CASSLPGQGTYEQYF.

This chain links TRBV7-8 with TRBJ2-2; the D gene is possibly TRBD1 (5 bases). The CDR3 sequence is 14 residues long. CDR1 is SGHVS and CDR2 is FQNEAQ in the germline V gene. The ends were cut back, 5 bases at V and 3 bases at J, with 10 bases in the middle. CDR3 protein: CASSPGHDTGELFF. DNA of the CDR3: TGTGCCAGCAGCCCCGGACACGACACCGGGGAGCTGTTTTTT.

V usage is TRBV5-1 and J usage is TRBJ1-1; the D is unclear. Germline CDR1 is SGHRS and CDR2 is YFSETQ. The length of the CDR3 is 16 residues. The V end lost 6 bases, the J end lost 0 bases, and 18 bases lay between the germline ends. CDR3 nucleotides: TGCGCCAGCACCTTTATATATCGCGGAGTGAACACTGAAGCTTTCTTT. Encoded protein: CASTFIYRGVNTEAFF.

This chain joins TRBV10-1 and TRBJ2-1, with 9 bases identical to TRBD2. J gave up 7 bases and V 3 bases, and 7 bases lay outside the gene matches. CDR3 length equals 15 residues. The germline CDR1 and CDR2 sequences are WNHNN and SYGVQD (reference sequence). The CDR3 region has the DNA TGCGCCAGCAGTGAATTCCGCGGGAGGGGGAATGAGCAGTTCTTC. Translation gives CASSEFRGRGNEQFF.

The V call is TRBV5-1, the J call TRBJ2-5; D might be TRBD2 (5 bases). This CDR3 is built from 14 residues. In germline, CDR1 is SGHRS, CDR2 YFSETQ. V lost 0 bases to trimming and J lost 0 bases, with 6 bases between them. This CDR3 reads CASSLGTYQETQYF. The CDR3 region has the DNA TGCGCCAGCAGCTTGGGGACTTACCAAGAGACCCAGTACTTC.

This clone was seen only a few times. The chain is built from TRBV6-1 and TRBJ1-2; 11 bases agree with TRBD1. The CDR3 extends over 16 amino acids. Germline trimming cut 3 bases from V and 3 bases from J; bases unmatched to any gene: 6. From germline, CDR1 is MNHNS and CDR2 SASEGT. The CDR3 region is CASSDARTGGYYGYTF. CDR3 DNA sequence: TGTGCCAGCAGTGACGCGCGGACAGGGGGCTACTATGGCTACACCTTC.

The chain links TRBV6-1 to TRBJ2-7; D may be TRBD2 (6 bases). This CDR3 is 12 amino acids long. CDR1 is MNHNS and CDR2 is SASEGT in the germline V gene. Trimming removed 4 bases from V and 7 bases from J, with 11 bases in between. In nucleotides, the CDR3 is TGTGCCAGCAGTGGTGGGGGGAGGGAGCAGTACTTC. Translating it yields CASSGGGREQYF.

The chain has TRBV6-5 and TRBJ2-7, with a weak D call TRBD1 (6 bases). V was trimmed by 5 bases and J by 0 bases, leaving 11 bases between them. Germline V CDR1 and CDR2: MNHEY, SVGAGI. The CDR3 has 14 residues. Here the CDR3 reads CASSRTASSYEQYF. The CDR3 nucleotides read TGTGCCAGCAGTCGGACAGCAAGCTCCTACGAGCAGTACTTC.

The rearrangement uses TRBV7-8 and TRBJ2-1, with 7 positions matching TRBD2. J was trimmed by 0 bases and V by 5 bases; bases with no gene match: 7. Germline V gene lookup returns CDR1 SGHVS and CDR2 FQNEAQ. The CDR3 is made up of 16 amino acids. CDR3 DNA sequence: TGTGCCAGCAGCCCCTTCGGCGGGAGCTCCTACAATGAGCAGTTCTTC. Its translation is CASSPFGGSSYNEQFF. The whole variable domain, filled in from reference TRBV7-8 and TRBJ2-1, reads GAGVSQSPRYKVAKRGQDVALRCDPISGHVSLFWYQQALGQGPEFLTYFQNEAQLDKSGLPSDRFFAERPEGSVSTLKIQRTQQEDSAVYLCASSPFGGSSYNEQFFGPGTRLTVL.

The CDR3 spells CASSLTGTGVSGANVLTF. CDR3 DNA sequence: TGTGCCAGCAGTTTAACCGGGACAGGGGTTTCTGGGGCCAACGTCCTGACTTTC. The chain uses TRBV28 and TRBJ2-6; TRBD1 agrees at 10 bases. CDR1 and CDR2 (germline): MDHEN, SYDVKM. The CDR3 contains 18 residues. V shed 2 bases, J shed 1 base, and the junction held 5 bases outside the gene matches.

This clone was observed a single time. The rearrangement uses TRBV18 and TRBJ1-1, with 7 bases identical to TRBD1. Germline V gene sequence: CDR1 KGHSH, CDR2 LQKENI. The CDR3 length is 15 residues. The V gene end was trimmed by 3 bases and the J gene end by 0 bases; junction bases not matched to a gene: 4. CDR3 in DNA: TGTGCCAGCTCACCCTTGACAGGGATGAACACTGAAGCTTTCTTT. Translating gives CASSPLTGMNTEAFF.

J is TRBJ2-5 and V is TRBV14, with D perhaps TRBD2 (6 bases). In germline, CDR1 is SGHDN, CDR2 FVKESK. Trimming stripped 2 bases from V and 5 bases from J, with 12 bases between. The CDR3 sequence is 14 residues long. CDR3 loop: CASSQSRGRETQYF. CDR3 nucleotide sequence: TGTGCCAGCAGCCAATCGAGAGGGAGGGAGACCCAGTACTTC.

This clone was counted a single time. The CDR3 nucleotides are TGTGCCAGCAGTTTATGGGGAGTGTTGGGAGGGGACTATGGCTACACCTTC. Translating gives CASSLWGVLGGDYGYTF. The chain has TRBV28 and TRBJ1-2, with D perhaps matching TRBD1 (5 bases). The CDR3 spans 17 residues. With 0 bases removed from V and 3 bases from J, the gap between germline ends came to 17 bases. The germline V gene encodes CDR1 MDHEN and CDR2 SYDVKM.

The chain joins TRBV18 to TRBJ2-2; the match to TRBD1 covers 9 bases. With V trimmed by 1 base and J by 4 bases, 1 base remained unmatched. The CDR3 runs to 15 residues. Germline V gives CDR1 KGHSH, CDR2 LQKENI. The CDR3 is CASSPRTGVTGELFF. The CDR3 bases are TGTGCCAGCTCACCACGGACAGGGGTCACCGGGGAGCTGTTTTTT.

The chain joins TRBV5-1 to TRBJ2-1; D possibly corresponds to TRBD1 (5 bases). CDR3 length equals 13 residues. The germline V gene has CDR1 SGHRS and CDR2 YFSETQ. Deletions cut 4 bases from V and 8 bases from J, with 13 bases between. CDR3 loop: CASSRRQGDEQFF. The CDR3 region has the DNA TGCGCCAGCAGCCGTCGTCAGGGTGATGAGCAGTTCTTC.

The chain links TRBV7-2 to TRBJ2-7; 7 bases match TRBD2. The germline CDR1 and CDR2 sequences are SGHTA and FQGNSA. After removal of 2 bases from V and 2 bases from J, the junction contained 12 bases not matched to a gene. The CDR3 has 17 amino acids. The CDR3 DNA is TGTGCCAGCAGCTTAATAAATCAGGCTAGCGGACCCTACGAGCAGTACTTC. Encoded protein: CASSLINQASGPYEQYF.

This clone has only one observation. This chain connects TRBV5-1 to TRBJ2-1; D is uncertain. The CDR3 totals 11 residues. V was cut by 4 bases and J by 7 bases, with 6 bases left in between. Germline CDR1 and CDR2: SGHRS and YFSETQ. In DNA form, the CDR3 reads TGCGCCAGCAGCGACTGGAATGAGCAGTTCTTC. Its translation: CASSDWNEQFF.

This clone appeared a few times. The CDR3 DNA is TGTGCCAGCAGCTTATCTAGCGGGAGTTGGACAGATACGCAGTATTTT. Translation gives CASSLSSGSWTDTQYF. The chain has TRBV7-6 and TRBJ2-3; 10 nucleotides agree with TRBD2. J was trimmed by 3 bases and V by 2 bases; bases with no gene match: 5. CDR3 length: 16 amino acids. The germline CDR1 and CDR2 sequences are SGHVS and FNYEAQ.

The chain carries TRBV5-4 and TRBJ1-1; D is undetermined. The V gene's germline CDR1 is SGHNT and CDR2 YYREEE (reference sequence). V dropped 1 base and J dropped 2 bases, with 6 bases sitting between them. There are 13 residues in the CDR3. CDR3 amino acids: CASSLRGNTEAFF. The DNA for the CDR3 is TGTGCCAGCAGCTTGCGGGGTAACACTGAAGCTTTCTTT.

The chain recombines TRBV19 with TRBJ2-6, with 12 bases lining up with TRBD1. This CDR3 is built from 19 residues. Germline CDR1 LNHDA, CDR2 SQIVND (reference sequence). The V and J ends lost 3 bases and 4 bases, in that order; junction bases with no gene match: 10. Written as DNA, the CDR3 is TGTGCCAGTAGTATCCCCCTGGGACAGGGGGCGTTGGGGGCCAACGTCCTGACTTTC. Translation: CASSIPLGQGALGANVLTF.

CDR3 loop: CASSLVGQTGSNQPQHF. Here the CDR3 DNA reads TGTGCCAGCAGCTTAGTTGGCCAGACAGGGAGCAATCAGCCCCAGCATTTT. V usage is TRBV7-8 and J usage is TRBJ1-5; 7 nucleotides match TRBD1. The CDR3 loop spans 17 amino acids. The germline gives CDR1 SGHVS, CDR2 FQNEAQ. J lost 1 base, V lost 1 base, and 7 bases had no gene match.

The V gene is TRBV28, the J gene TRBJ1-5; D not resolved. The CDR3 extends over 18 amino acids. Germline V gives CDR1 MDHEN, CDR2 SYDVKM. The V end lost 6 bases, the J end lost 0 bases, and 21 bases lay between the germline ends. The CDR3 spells CASSPRSLLFYSNQPQHF. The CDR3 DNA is TGTGCCAGCAGCCCTCGTAGCCTTTTGTTCTATAGCAATCAGCCCCAGCATTTT.

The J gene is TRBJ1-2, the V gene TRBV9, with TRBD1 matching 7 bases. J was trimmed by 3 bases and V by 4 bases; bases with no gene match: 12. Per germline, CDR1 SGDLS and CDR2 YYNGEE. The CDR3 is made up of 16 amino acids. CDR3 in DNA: TGTGCCAGCAGCTCGGCCTGGCAGGGACAGCACTATGGCTACACCTTC. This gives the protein CASSSAWQGQHYGYTF.

Written as DNA, the CDR3 is TGCAGCGTAGACAGGGGGCAGGAAAAACTGTTTTTT. Protein: CSVDRGQEKLFF. This chain joins TRBV29-1 and TRBJ1-4, with TRBD1 matching over 10 bases. The CDR3 contains 12 residues. V was clipped by 6 bases and J by 8 bases; unmatched bases: 3. The germline V gene encodes CDR1 SQVTM and CDR2 ANQGSEA. The variable domain in full, with the rest retrieved from reference TRBV29-1 and TRBJ1-4, is SAVISQKPSRDICQRGTSLTIQCQVDSQVTMMFWYRQQPGQSLTLIATANQGSEATYESGFVIDKFPISRPNLTFSTLTVSNMSPEDSSIYLCSVDRGQEKLFFGSGTQLSVL.

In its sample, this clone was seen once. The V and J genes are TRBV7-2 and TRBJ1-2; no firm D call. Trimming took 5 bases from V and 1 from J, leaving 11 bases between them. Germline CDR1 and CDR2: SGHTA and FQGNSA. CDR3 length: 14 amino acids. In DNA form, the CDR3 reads TGTGCCAGCAGCCCGACTTCCGTTAACTATGGCTACACCTTC. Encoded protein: CASSPTSVNYGYTF.

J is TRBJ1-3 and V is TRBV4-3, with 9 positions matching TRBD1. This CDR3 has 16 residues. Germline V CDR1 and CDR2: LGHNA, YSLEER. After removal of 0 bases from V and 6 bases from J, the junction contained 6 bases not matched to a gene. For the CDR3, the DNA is TGCGCCAGCAGCCAAGATCTCCGGGACAGGGAAAACACCATATATTTT. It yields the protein CASSQDLRDRENTIYF.